A selection of T cell receptor beta chains follows, all from one sample in a study of cytomegalovirus exposure and HLA in healthy donors. Some clones are missing from TCRdb's copy, which holds only in-frame ones; the method was immunoSEQ multiplex PCR. The table lists 80,000 to 100,000 clones, around 80% of them singletons, with about 5.5% in the top ten. The specimen sequenced was PBMCs. These TCRs come from a man aged 35-49 years in good health and CMV-seropositive. Both conserved end residues are part of each CDR3. The order of the fields is CDR3 length, V gene, D gene, J gene, CDR3 protein, CDR3 DNA. D genes are given only for firm matches.

>15|TRBV7-9|TRBD2|TRBJ2-3
CASSLTSGRADTQYF
TGTGCCAGCAGCCTTACTAGCGGGAGGGCAGATACGCAGTATTTT
>14|TRBV19|.|TRBJ2-1
CASSLDRWDNEQFF
TGTGCCAGTAGTCTTGACAGGTGGGACAATGAGCAGTTCTTC
>16|TRBV5-5|TRBD1|TRBJ2-1
CASSLDEGAYYNEQFF
TGTGCCAGCAGCTTGGATGAGGGGGCTTACTACAATGAGCAGTTCTTC
>15|TRBV5-1|.|TRBJ2-1
CASSFTVSSYNEQFF
TGCGCCAGCAGCTTCACAGTAAGCTCCTACAATGAGCAGTTCTTC
>16|TRBV7-9|.|TRBJ2-2
CASSLPSTGYTGELFF
TGTGCCAGCAGCTTACCTTCGACAGGATACACCGGGGAGCTGTTTTTT
>15|TRBV5-1|TRBD2|TRBJ2-1
CASSLNGRANNEQFF
TGCGCCAGCAGCTTGAACGGGAGGGCCAACAATGAGCAGTTCTTC
>15|TRBV7-9|.|TRBJ2-5
CASSLLAGSQETQYF
TGTGCCAGCAGCCTCCTGGCCGGGTCCCAAGAGACCCAGTACTTC
>14|TRBV7-9|TRBD2|TRBJ2-7
CASSFPSSGYEQYF
TGTGCCAGCAGCTTCCCGTCTAGCGGATACGAGCAGTACTTC
>15|TRBV7-2|TRBD1|TRBJ2-1
CASSSRDRGIFEQFF
TGTGCCAGCAGCTCCCGGGACAGGGGAATCTTTGAGCAGTTCTTC
>16|TRBV4-2|.|TRBJ1-6
CASSQVGQAYNSPLHF
TGTGCCAGCAGCCAAGTTGGACAAGCCTATAATTCACCCCTCCACTTT